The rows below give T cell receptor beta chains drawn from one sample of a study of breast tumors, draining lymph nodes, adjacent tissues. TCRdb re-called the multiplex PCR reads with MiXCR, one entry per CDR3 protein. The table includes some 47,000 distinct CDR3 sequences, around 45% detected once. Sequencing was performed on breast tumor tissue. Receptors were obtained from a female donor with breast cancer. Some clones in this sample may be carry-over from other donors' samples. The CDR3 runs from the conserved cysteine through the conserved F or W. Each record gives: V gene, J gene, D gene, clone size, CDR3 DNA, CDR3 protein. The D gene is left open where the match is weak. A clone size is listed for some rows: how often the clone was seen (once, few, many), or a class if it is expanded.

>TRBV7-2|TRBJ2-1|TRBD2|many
TGTGCCAGCAGCCAAGGCGGGACTAGCGGGAGGGCCCTAAATGAGCAGTTCTTC
CASSQGGTSGRALNEQFF
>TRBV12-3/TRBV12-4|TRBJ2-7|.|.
TGTGCCAGCAGCCCAGATTGGGTCGGCGAGCAGTACTTC
CASSPDWVGEQYF
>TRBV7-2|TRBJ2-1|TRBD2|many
TGTGCCAGCAGCTTAATGGTAGCGGGAGCTGGTGAGCAGTTCTTC
CASSLMVAGAGEQFF
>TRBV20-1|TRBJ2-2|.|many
TGCAGTGCTAGAGTGTTGGGGGTTTTTGACACCGGGGAGCTGTTTTTT
CSARVLGVFDTGELFF
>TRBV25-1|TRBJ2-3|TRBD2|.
TGTGCCAGCAGTGGAAGCGGGAGGTCGGATACGCAGTATTTT
CASSGSGRSDTQYF
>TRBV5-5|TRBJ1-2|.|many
TGTGCCAGCAGCTTGTCAGTACAAATAAATAACTATGGCTACACCTTC
CASSLSVQINNYGYTF
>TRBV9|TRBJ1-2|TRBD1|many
TGTGCCAGCAGCGTAGGGACAGGGGATGGCTACACCTTC
CASSVGTGDGYTF
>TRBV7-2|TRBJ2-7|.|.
TGTGCCAGCAGCTTTCTAGGCCAGAAGCCCTTCGAGCAGTACTTC
CASSFLGQKPFEQYF
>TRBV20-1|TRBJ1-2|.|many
TGCAGTGCTCCCCAGGCGAGCGATAATTGGGGCGGCTACACCTTC
CSAPQASDNWGGYTF
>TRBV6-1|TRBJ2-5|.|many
TGTGCCAGCCTGCAACGAACCGGGGCCCAGTACTTC
CASLQRTGAQYF
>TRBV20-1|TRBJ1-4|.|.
TGCAGTGCTAGTTTACTAGCGGGATCTGAGAACGAAAAACTGTTTTTT
CSASLLAGSENEKLFF
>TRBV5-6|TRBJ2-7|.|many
TGTGCCAGCAGTGAGGACCCCTCCGAGCAGTACTTC
CASSEDPSEQYF
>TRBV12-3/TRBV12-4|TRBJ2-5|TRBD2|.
TGTGCCAGCAGTTTGACTAGCGGGACCCAGTACTTC
CASSLTSGTQYF
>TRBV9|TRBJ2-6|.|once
TGTGCCAGCAGCGGTGGGGCGGCTGGGGCCAACGTCCTGACTTTC
CASSGGAAGANVLTF
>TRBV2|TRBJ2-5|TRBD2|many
TGTGCCAGCAGTGAAATTTCTAGCGGGAGGGCCTTTGAGACCCAGTACTTC
CASSEISSGRAFETQYF
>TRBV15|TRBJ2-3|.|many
TGTGCCACCAGCAGAGACAGCTTTAGAGGCTTATCGGATACGCAGTATTTT
CATSRDSFRGLSDTQYF
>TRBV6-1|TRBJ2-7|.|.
TGTGCCAGCTTAGTCCGCTCCTACGAGCAGTACTTC
CASLVRSYEQYF
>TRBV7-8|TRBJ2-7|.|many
TGTGCCAGCAGCCAGTGGGCGGACAGTATATTTTTCGAGCAGTACTTC
CASSQWADSIFFEQYF
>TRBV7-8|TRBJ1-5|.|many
TGTGCCAGCAGCTTAGGGATGACAGGCTCTAGCAATCAGCCCCAGCATTTT
CASSLGMTGSSNQPQHF
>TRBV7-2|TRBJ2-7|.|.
TGTGCCAATAGCTTAGGAGACTTCCTCTACGAGCAGTACTTC
CANSLGDFLYEQYF
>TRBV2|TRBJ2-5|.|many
TGTGCCAGCAGTGTTGGCCCGAACCAAGAGACCCAGTACTTC
CASSVGPNQETQYF
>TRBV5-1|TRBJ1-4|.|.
.
CASSLGKSEQYFEKLFF
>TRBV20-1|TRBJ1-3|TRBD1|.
TGCAGTGCTAGAGATCCGACAGGGCTAAACACCATATATTTT
CSARDPTGLNTIYF
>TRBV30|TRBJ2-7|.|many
TGTGCCTGGAGTACAATGACAGGTGCCTACGAGCAGTACTTC
CAWSTMTGAYEQYF
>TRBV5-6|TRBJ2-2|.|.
TGTGCCAGCAGCTTTAGCGGAACGGGTAACACCGGGGAGCTGTTTTTT
CASSFSGTGNTGELFF
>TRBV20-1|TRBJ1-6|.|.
TGCAGTGCTAGAGATGCCGGCTTCGGGCGAGGGCGCAAATCACCCCTCCACTTT
CSARDAGFGRGRKSPLHF
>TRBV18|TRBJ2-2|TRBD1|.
TGTGCCAGCTCACGTCAGAGGGGACAGGGGGCGAACACCGGGGAGCTGTTTTTT
CASSRQRGQGANTGELFF
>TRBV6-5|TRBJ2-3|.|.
TGTGCCAGCAGTCCGTTTCGAGCAGATACGCAGTATTTT
CASSPFRADTQYF
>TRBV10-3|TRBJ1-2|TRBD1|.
TGTGCCAGCGGGACAGGGCAAGGCTACACCTTC
CASGTGQGYTF
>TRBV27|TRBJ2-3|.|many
TGTGCCAGCAGTTTCTCCCGGGGATCGGATACGCAGTATTTT
CASSFSRGSDTQYF
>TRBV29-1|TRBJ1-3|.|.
TGCAGCGGAAGCTCTGGAAACACCATATATTTT
CSGSSGNTIYF
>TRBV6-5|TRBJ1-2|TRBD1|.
TGTGCCAGCAGTTCCGTTCAGGGGGCTAACTATGGCTACACCTTC
CASSSVQGANYGYTF
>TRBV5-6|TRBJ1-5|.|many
TGTGCCAGCAGCTCCTTAAATAGCAATCAGCCCCAGCATTTT
CASSSLNSNQPQHF
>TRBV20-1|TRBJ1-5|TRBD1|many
TGCAGTGCTAGGATGGATGGAAAAACAGGGGGCCAGCCCCAGCATTTT
CSARMDGKTGGQPQHF
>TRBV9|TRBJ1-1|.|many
TGTGCCAGCAGCGTGGAGATGAACACTGAAGCTTTCTTT
CASSVEMNTEAFF
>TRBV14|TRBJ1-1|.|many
TGTGCCAGCAGCGAGTCGGGATCACCGAGGGAGACTGAAGCTTTCTTT
CASSESGSPRETEAFF
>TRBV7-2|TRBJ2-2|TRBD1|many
TGTGCCAGCAGACCCCCGGGACAGGGGCCCACCGGGGAGCTGTTTTTT
CASRPPGQGPTGELFF
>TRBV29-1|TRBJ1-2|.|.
TGCAGCGTTGGCTCCCAAGGGGGCTACACCTTC
CSVGSQGGYTF
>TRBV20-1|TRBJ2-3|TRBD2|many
TGCAGTGCTAGAGTTTACCTAGCGGACAATGTGGGAGATACGCAGTATTTT
CSARVYLADNVGDTQYF
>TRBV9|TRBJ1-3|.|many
TGTGCCAGCGGAAGAGGAGGGACTGGAAACACCATATATTTT
CASGRGGTGNTIYF
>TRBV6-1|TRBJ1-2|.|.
TGTGCCATTATAGACAGAGACTATGGCTACACCTTC
CAIIDRDYGYTF
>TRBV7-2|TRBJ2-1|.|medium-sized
TGTGCCAGCAGCTACTACAATGAGCAGTTCTTC
CASSYYNEQFF
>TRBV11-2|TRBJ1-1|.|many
TGTGCCAGCAGCTTAAGGGTGGGTGAAGCTTTCTTT
CASSLRVGEAFF
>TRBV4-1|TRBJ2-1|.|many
TGCGCCAGCAGCCAATCAGCATTGGGCCTAAATGAGCAGTTCTTC
CASSQSALGLNEQFF